The rows below give T cell receptor beta chains drawn from one sample of a study of blood T cell repertoires in COVID-19. Data came from immunoSEQ multiplex PCR; TCRdb stores just in-frame clones and leaves some out. The data show nearly 80,000 clones, roughly 84% seen once. Specimen: peripheral blood. The receptors here all came from a man between 45 and 60 years old with acute or convalescent COVID-19. CDR3s include the opening cysteine and the closing phenylalanine or tryptophan. The size field is filled for only some rows; it gives once, few, many or a size class.

V gene: TRBV4-2
clone size: once
J gene: TRBJ2-1
CDR3 protein: CASSPGQPYNEQFF

V gene: TRBV2
clone size: .
J gene: TRBJ1-1
CDR3 protein: CASRGLTGNTEAFF

V gene: TRBV28
clone size: .
J gene: TRBJ1-1
CDR3 protein: CASSLGWDTEAFF

V gene: TRBV5-4
clone size: .
J gene: TRBJ2-5
CDR3 protein: CASSLWSSGLQETQYF

V gene: TRBV7-3
clone size: once
J gene: TRBJ2-3
CDR3 protein: CASSLGLADITDTQYF

V gene: TRBV6-6
clone size: .
J gene: TRBJ2-7
CDR3 protein: CASSSHSRAYEQYF

V gene: TRBV7-2
clone size: .
J gene: TRBJ1-2
CDR3 protein: CASSPGLVNYGYTF

V gene: TRBV4-3
clone size: .
J gene: TRBJ2-7
CDR3 protein: CASSQDLGSGGEQYF

V gene: TRBV29-1
clone size: .
J gene: TRBJ2-7
CDR3 protein: CSVGPRKQYF

V gene: TRBV13
clone size: .
J gene: TRBJ2-7
CDR3 protein: CASSLDPGLAGRSYEQYF

V gene: TRBV5-1
clone size: .
J gene: TRBJ2-3
CDR3 protein: CASSLGGWDRVSSDTQYF

V gene: TRBV7-8
clone size: once
J gene: TRBJ1-5
CDR3 protein: CASSARQGWVLDQPQHF

V gene: TRBV13
clone size: .
J gene: TRBJ2-2
CDR3 protein: CASSSPTTREGELFF

V gene: TRBV19
clone size: .
J gene: TRBJ2-5
CDR3 protein: CASRAGWAQETQYF

V gene: TRBV4-2
clone size: .
J gene: TRBJ1-6
CDR3 protein: CASSQDRNRGGNFHNSPLHF

V gene: TRBV27
clone size: .
J gene: TRBJ1-6
CDR3 protein: CASSLEAAYPLHF

V gene: TRBV7-2
clone size: .
J gene: TRBJ2-2
CDR3 protein: CASSLGYSPGLSGELFF

V gene: TRBV28
clone size: .
J gene: TRBJ1-2
CDR3 protein: CASRRQGDGYGYTF

V gene: TRBV6-2/TRBV6-3
clone size: .
J gene: TRBJ1-5
CDR3 protein: CASSYSGGGRAQPQHF

V gene: TRBV5-1
clone size: .
J gene: TRBJ2-1
CDR3 protein: CASSMGQGHYNEQFF

V gene: TRBV5-5
clone size: .
J gene: TRBJ1-2
CDR3 protein: CASSLQGSTSSGYTF

V gene: TRBV7-3
clone size: .
J gene: TRBJ2-2
CDR3 protein: CASRRGTNTGELFF

V gene: TRBV11-2
clone size: .
J gene: TRBJ2-7
CDR3 protein: CASRRAGTSSYEQYF

V gene: TRBV6-5
clone size: .
J gene: TRBJ1-1
CDR3 protein: CASSLTGDEAFF

V gene: TRBV11-2
clone size: .
J gene: TRBJ1-6
CDR3 protein: CASSRSTGSSSYNSPLHF

V gene: TRBV7-9
clone size: .
J gene: TRBJ1-1
CDR3 protein: CASSLGLGLNTEAFF

V gene: TRBV2
clone size: .
J gene: TRBJ2-3
CDR3 protein: CASSRDRGSYTQYF

V gene: TRBV7-2
clone size: .
J gene: TRBJ1-6
CDR3 protein: CASSPSYNSPLHF

V gene: TRBV5-8
clone size: .
J gene: TRBJ1-4
CDR3 protein: CASRNRGNEKLFF

V gene: TRBV7-9
clone size: once
J gene: TRBJ2-7
CDR3 protein: CASSRGGTYEQYF

V gene: TRBV6-5
clone size: .
J gene: TRBJ2-7
CDR3 protein: CAAQVQGGPYEQYF

V gene: TRBV10-3
clone size: .
J gene: TRBJ2-1
CDR3 protein: CAISESLGARNEQFF

V gene: TRBV7-9
clone size: .
J gene: TRBJ1-1
CDR3 protein: CASSLGTGNLNTEAFF

V gene: TRBV11-2
clone size: .
J gene: TRBJ2-5
CDR3 protein: CASSPRLAEETQYF

V gene: TRBV7-9
clone size: .
J gene: TRBJ2-2
CDR3 protein: CASSLNGENTGELFF

V gene: TRBV5-5
clone size: .
J gene: TRBJ1-1
CDR3 protein: CASSLEFVTEAFF

V gene: TRBV11-1
clone size: .
J gene: TRBJ1-3
CDR3 protein: CASSPTTVSGNTIYF

V gene: TRBV6-4
clone size: .
J gene: TRBJ1-5
CDR3 protein: CARSRTGQGSQPQHF

V gene: TRBV28
clone size: .
J gene: TRBJ2-2
CDR3 protein: CASSFGLTGELFF

V gene: TRBV5-5
clone size: .
J gene: TRBJ2-2
CDR3 protein: CASSLGVSGANTGELFF

V gene: TRBV18
clone size: .
J gene: TRBJ2-5
CDR3 protein: CASSLSGTGGGETQYF

V gene: TRBV29-1
clone size: .
J gene: TRBJ2-3
CDR3 protein: CSVVAGGGDTQYF

V gene: TRBV7-9
clone size: .
J gene: TRBJ2-7
CDR3 protein: CASSMSGGRYEQYF

V gene: TRBV4-3
clone size: .
J gene: TRBJ1-4
CDR3 protein: CASSQDRGNEKLFF

V gene: TRBV11-3
clone size: .
J gene: TRBJ2-3
CDR3 protein: CASSLGQGADTQYF

V gene: TRBV19
clone size: few
J gene: TRBJ2-2
CDR3 protein: CASREGSTTNTGELFF

V gene: TRBV27
clone size: few
J gene: TRBJ2-1
CDR3 protein: CASIAGGSSYNEQFF

V gene: TRBV19
clone size: .
J gene: TRBJ2-3
CDR3 protein: CASRITGGPTDTQYF

V gene: TRBV7-9
clone size: .
J gene: TRBJ1-1
CDR3 protein: CASSAEFGASTEAFF

V gene: TRBV11-2
clone size: .
J gene: TRBJ1-1
CDR3 protein: CASSLDRGLSTEAFF

V gene: TRBV11-3
clone size: .
J gene: TRBJ1-6
CDR3 protein: CASSLGGVNSPLHF

V gene: TRBV7-9
clone size: .
J gene: TRBJ2-2
CDR3 protein: CASSLGRELFF

V gene: TRBV10-3
clone size: .
J gene: TRBJ2-5
CDR3 protein: CAISGIGGQETQYF

V gene: TRBV4-3
clone size: .
J gene: TRBJ2-3
CDR3 protein: CASSQQVTSGNSDTQYF

V gene: TRBV19
clone size: few
J gene: TRBJ1-5
CDR3 protein: CASSRQDLGNQPQHF

V gene: TRBV10-3
clone size: .
J gene: TRBJ1-2
CDR3 protein: CAISWGGLYGYTF

V gene: TRBV7-8
clone size: .
J gene: TRBJ2-5
CDR3 protein: CASSSGQVPETQYF

V gene: TRBV24-1
clone size: .
J gene: TRBJ2-5
CDR3 protein: CATSDLERDQETQYF

V gene: TRBV10-2
clone size: .
J gene: TRBJ2-1
CDR3 protein: CASSSTHPTSSYNEQFF

V gene: TRBV7-8
clone size: .
J gene: TRBJ1-2
CDR3 protein: CASSLGGPLSGYGYTF